A single sample is the source of the 6 T cell receptor beta chains below, sequenced in a study of T cells in Graves' hyperthyroidism and ophthalmopathy. RNA transcripts yielded amplified TCR beta CDR3 regions. A first-round RT-PCR of the TCR CDR3 used the HTBI primer set. TCRdb analysed the multiplex PCR reads with MiXCR anew, one entry per CDR3 protein. The sample has hundreds of thousands of distinct CDR3 sequences; less than 25% are singletons. Sequenced: blood. Every receptor here comes from a young man with Graves' ophthalmopathy.

This clonotype turned up a few times. V usage is TRBV27 and J usage is TRBJ2-5, with D perhaps TRBD1 (5 bases). The CDR3 consists of 14 residues. Per the germline V gene, CDR1 is MNHEY and CDR2 is SMNVEV (reference sequence). V dropped 4 bases and J dropped 2 bases, with 11 bases sitting between them. The CDR3 sequence: CASSSQGEQETQYF. CDR3 bases: TGTGCCAGCAGTTCACAAGGGGAACAAGAGACCCAGTACTTC.

This clonotype has a count of ten or more. J is TRBJ2-7 and V is TRBV10-3, with TRBD1 matching over 9 bases. The CDR3 has 15 residues. CDR1 and CDR2 (germline): ENHRY, SYGVKD. Trimming removed 3 bases from V and 2 bases from J; junction bases left unmatched: 5. CDR3 sequence: CAISDPGQGAYEQYF. As DNA, the CDR3 is TGTGCCATCAGTGACCCGGGACAGGGTGCCTACGAGCAGTACTTC.

This rearrangement joins TRBV5-1 to TRBJ2-5; 9 bases agree with TRBD1. Losses at the gene ends were 4 bases for V and 3 bases for J; bases not matched to a gene: 7. The CDR3 extends over 15 amino acids. Germline CDR1 and CDR2: SGHRS and YFSETQ. The CDR3 sequence: CASSLGQGMKETQYF. The CDR3 DNA reads as TGCGCCAGCAGCCTCGGACAGGGGATGAAAGAGACCCAGTACTTC.

This chain uses TRBV14 with TRBJ2-1, with 7 bases lining up with TRBD2. J lost 0 bases, V lost 4 bases, and 9 bases had no gene match. The germline V gene encodes CDR1 SGHDN and CDR2 FVKESK. The CDR3 covers 17 residues. Here the CDR3 reads CASSRPGLKSSYNEQFF. The CDR3 region has the DNA TGTGCCAGCAGCCGCCCGGGACTAAAGAGCTCCTACAATGAGCAGTTCTTC.

This chain links TRBV7-2 with TRBJ2-5; 11 bases fit TRBD2. CDR3 length: 14 amino acids. V trimming: 4 bases; J trimming: 9 bases; junction bases outside the gene matches: 7. From germline, CDR1 is SGHTA and CDR2 FQGNSA. CDR3 loop: CASSSDGTSGAQYF. The CDR3 nucleotides are TGTGCCAGCAGCTCAGACGGGACTAGCGGAGCCCAGTACTTC.

The V gene is TRBV24-1, the J gene TRBJ2-1; 10 nucleotides match TRBD2. V trimming: 2 bases; J trimming: 2 bases; junction bases outside the gene matches: 5. Germline V gene lookup returns CDR1 KGHDR and CDR2 SFDVKD. CDR3 length equals 17 residues. The CDR3 DNA is TGTGCCACCAGTGATTCCCAACTAGCGGGGCCCTACAATGAGCAGTTCTTC. Its protein is CATSDSQLAGPYNEQFF.